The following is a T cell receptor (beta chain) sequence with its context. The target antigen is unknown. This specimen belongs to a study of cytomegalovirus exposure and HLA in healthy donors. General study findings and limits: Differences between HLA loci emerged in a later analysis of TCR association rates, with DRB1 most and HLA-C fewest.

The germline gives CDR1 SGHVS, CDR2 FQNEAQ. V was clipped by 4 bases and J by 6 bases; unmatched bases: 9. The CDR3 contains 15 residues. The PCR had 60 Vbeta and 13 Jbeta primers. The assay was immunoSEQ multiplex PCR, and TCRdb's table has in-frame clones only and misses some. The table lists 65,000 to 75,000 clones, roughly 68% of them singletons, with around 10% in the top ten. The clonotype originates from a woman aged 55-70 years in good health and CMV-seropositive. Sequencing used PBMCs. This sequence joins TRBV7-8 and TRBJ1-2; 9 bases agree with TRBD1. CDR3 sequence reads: CASSWYRGRIDGYTF. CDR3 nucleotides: TGTGCCAGCAGCTGGTACAGGGGGCGCATCGATGGCTACACCTTC. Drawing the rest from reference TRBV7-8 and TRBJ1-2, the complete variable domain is GAGVSQSPRYKVAKRGQDVALRCDPISGHVSLFWYQQALGQGPEFLTYFQNEAQLDKSGLPSDRFFAERPEGSVSTLKIQRTQQEDSAVYLCASSWYRGRIDGYTFGSGTRLTVV.